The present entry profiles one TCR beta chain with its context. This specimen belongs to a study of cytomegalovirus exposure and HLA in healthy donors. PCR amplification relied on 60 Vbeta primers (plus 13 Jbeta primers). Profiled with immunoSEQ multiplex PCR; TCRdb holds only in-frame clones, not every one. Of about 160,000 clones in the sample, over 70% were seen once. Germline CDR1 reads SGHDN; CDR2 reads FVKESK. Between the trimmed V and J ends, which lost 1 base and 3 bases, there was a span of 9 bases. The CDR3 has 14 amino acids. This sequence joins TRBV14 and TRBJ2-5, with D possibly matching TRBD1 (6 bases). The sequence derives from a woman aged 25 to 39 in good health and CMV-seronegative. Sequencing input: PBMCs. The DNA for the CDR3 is TGTGCCAGCAGCCAAGCCAGGGGCAAAGAGACCCAGTACTTC. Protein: CASSQARGKETQYF.